Listed here are 3 T cell receptor beta chains from one sample, sequenced in a study of cytomegalovirus exposure and HLA in healthy donors. The PCR used 60 Vbeta and 13 Jbeta primers. TCRdb's copy holds only in-frame clones and misses some; the assay was immunoSEQ multiplex PCR. The sample has 200,000 to 250,000 clones, approximately 80% seen once; the top ten hold around 1.7%. Specimen: PBMCs. The receptors originated from a man in his forties or fifties in good health and CMV-seronegative.

V is TRBV7-9 and J is TRBJ2-2; TRBD2 aligns across 9 bases. The CDR3 spans 16 residues. After removal of 5 bases from V and 4 bases from J, the junction contained 8 bases not matched to a gene. Germline-derived CDR1 and CDR2 are SEHNR and FQNEAQ (reference sequence). The CDR3 DNA follows: TGTGCCAGCAGCATTAGCGGGAGCGGGGTCACCGGGGAGCTGTTTTTT. Protein: CASSISGSGVTGELFF.

This rearrangement joins TRBV11-2 to TRBJ2-5; possible D gene TRBD2, 5 bases. CDR3 length: 13 residues. Trimming stripped 4 bases from V and 0 bases from J, with 6 bases between. CDR1 is SGHAT, CDR2 FQNNGV, per germline. The CDR3 DNA reads as TGTGCCAGCAGCTCCGGGGACCAAGAGACCCAGTACTTC. This encodes CASSSGDQETQYF.

V gene TRBV9 combines with J gene TRBJ2-2; D unresolved. Germline V gives CDR1 SGDLS, CDR2 YYNGEE. Trimming left V 0 bases short and J 4 bases short, with 7 bases between. The CDR3 extends over 14 amino acids. CDR3 DNA sequence: TGTGCCAGCAGCGTAGTTCTTTCCACCGGGGAGCTGTTTTTT. The encoded protein is CASSVVLSTGELFF. Filled out from reference TRBV9 and TRBJ2-2, the complete variable domain reads DSGVTQTPKHLITATGQRVTLRCSPRSGDLSVYWYQQSLDQGLQFLIQYYNGEERAKGNILERFSAQQFPDLHSELNLSSLELGDSALYFCASSVVLSTGELFFGEGSRLTVL.